The TCR beta chain described here comes from a study of early T cells in non-severe SARS-CoV-2 infection (dated by TCRdb to about 2021). With respect to the entire study: TCR sequencing used bulk RNA from unsorted whole blood, so alpha and beta chains could not be paired.

This clonotype has only a few counts. It has no known antigen specificity. Qualities for individual bases were not recorded, and no much larger clone is one base off. Library preparation used 5' RACE. Sequencer: NextSeq 500. The TCR library protocol attached unique molecular identifiers to individual cDNA molecules to correct for sequencing error and PCR bias. Both TCR alpha and beta chains were sequenced, and tight co-correlation was observed between alpha and beta sequence abundances in each sample. The study's own analysis went as follows. Decombinator V4 was used to annotate TCR sequences for V gene, J gene and CDR3. Expanded TCRs were defined as changing significantly between any two time points under a Poisson model with p below 0.0001. TCR abundances were normalised to the total number of TCRs sequenced in each sample and reported as counts per million. MAIT TCRs were defined by TRAV1-2 paired with TRAJ12, TRAJ20 or TRAJ33, and iNKT TCRs by TRAV10 paired with TRAJ18. VDJdb, accessed on 1 November 2021, was searched for TCRs annotated for CMV, EBV and SARS-CoV-2, and TCRs annotated for more than one antigen were excluded. Through fastp at Q25 and MiXCR, TCRdb rebuilt clones from the public reads, retaining in-frame beta chains. Rows with one shared CDR3 protein collapse into an entry with the most common genes and DNA. The V and J calls reflect TCRdb's pipeline rather than the authors' work. This sample lists about 50,000 distinct CDR3 sequences; around 14% were detected once. The leading ten clones occupy 10% to 13% of the sample.

V and J lose 0 bases and 4 bases, and a span of 14 bases separates them. The CDR3 runs 16 amino acids, cysteine and phenylalanine included. The kept DNA is CDR3 alone, 48 bases in frame from the first base. According to the germline V gene, CDR1 reads LGHNT and CDR2 reads FRNRAP. This was a case-control study nested in a cohort of healthcare workers in London, UK, who had nasopharyngeal swab PCR tests and blood samples taken every week. Healthcare workers were recruited between 23 and 31 March 2020, during the week of the UK lockdown, and were followed weekly for up to roughly 16 weeks. Here is what the overall study found, with its caveats: VDJdb matching was skewed toward anti-spike CD8 responses and likely underestimated virus-specific expansions, missing private and CD4 specificities.

In this chain, TRBV12-5 is recombined with TRBJ2-3; matching of 5 bases hints at TRBD2 as the D gene. The sequence was obtained from an adult who was a healthcare worker with PCR-confirmed SARS-CoV-2 infection or an uninfected control (not recorded which). Material for sequencing was whole blood. The nucleotide sequence is TGTGCTAGTGGTTTGGTACCGGGGAATACCGCAGATACGCAGTATTTT. This is translated as CASGLVPGNTADTQYF.